The 14 T cell receptor beta chains in this list originate from one sample, sequenced in a study of blood T cell repertoires in COVID-19. TCRdb keeps only in-frame clones here, not all; method: immunoSEQ multiplex PCR. The profile shows more than 110,000 clones, about 80% of them singletons. The sequenced sample consisted of peripheral blood. The source is a human donor in a cohort sampled during active COVID-19.

In this sample, this clone is medium-sized. The sample holds other DNA sequences that translate to the same CDR3. V is TRBV10-2 and J is TRBJ1-5, with D perhaps matching TRBD1 (5 bases). Germline lookup yields CDR1 WSHSY and CDR2 SAAADI. V was cut by 0 bases and J by 4 bases, with 7 bases left in between. This CDR3 spans 14 amino acids. The CDR3 loop is CASSESGGNQPQHF. In nucleotides, the CDR3 is TGCGCCAGCAGTGAGTCGGGGGGAAATCAGCCCCAGCATTTT.

The chain joins TRBV7-3 to TRBJ1-1; TRBD1 agrees at 7 bases. The CDR3 runs to 22 residues. J was trimmed by 0 bases and V by 4 bases; bases with no gene match: 26. In germline, CDR1 is SGHTA, CDR2 FQGTGA. The CDR3 region has the DNA TGTGCCAGCAGCTCCGCGTCATCCGGGACAGATAAGGGATGGGTACTGAACACTGAAGCTTTCTTT. Encoded protein: CASSSASSGTDKGWVLNTEAFF.

V gene TRBV18 combines with J gene TRBJ2-1, with 8 bases lining up with TRBD1. This CDR3 contains 15 residues. J was trimmed by 4 bases and V by 4 bases; bases with no gene match: 6. Germline-derived CDR1 and CDR2 are KGHSH and LQKENI. CDR3 DNA sequence: TGTGCCAGCTCACAAGGGACAGGACGGTACAATGAGCAGTTCTTC. Translation gives CASSQGTGRYNEQFF.

The CDR3 bases are TGTGCTAGTGGTTCGGGACAGTACACCGGGGAGCTGTTTTTT. It translates to CASGSGQYTGELFF. The chain joins TRBV12-5 to TRBJ2-2; TRBD1 agrees at 7 bases. CDR1 LGHNT and CDR2 FRNRAP come from the germline V gene. Losses at the gene ends were 4 bases for V and 3 bases for J; bases not matched to a gene: 2. The CDR3 is made up of 14 amino acids.

The chain combines TRBV7-3 with TRBJ2-2, with 7 bases aligning to TRBD2. Losses at the gene ends were 1 base for V and 5 bases for J; bases not matched to a gene: 4. This CDR3 contains 15 residues. Per germline, CDR1 SGHTA and CDR2 FQGTGA. The CDR3 reads CASSLSSGRTGELFF. CDR3 coding DNA: TGTGCCAGCAGCTTAAGTTCCGGGAGGACCGGGGAGCTGTTTTTT.

The rearrangement uses TRBV9 and TRBJ1-3; D is possibly TRBD1 (5 bases). The CDR3 consists of 13 residues. Deletions cut 2 bases from V and 9 bases from J, with 12 bases between. Germline V gene sequence: CDR1 SGDLS, CDR2 YYNGEE. DNA for the CDR3: TGTGCCAGCAGCGTTGGTATGGGGGGCACCATATATTTT. It is translated as CASSVGMGGTIYF.

The sample holds a few counts of this clone. The V and J genes are TRBV19 and TRBJ2-2; TRBD1 is a possible D gene (6 bases). Germline values: CDR1 LNHDA, CDR2 SQIVND (reference sequence). The CDR3 spans 15 residues. V gave up 7 bases and J gave up 4 bases, with 16 bases separating them. The CDR3 DNA follows: TGTGCCAGTACTTTACAACAGGGTGGCACCGGGGAGCTGTTTTTT. Translating gives CASTLQQGGTGELFF.

This sequence joins TRBV7-9 and TRBJ2-5, with D unresolved. Germline lookup yields CDR1 SEHNR and CDR2 FQNEAQ (reference sequence). This CDR3 comprises 14 residues. Trimming shortened V by 1 base and J by 2 bases, and 8 bases separated the two germline ends. The CDR3 DNA reads TGTGCCAGCAGCTTAGGAGCGCGACAAGAGACCCAGTACTTC. It translates to CASSLGARQETQYF.

This clone occurred once. The chain has TRBV18 and TRBJ2-7, with 12 positions matching TRBD1. CDR1 is KGHSH, CDR2 LQKENI, per germline. This CDR3 contains 15 residues. J was trimmed by 5 bases and V by 0 bases; bases with no gene match: 2. This chain's CDR3 is CASSPPGTGGDEQYF. The CDR3 DNA is TGTGCCAGCTCACCACCAGGGACAGGGGGCGACGAGCAGTACTTC.

This chain links TRBV30 with TRBJ1-1; 7 nucleotides align to TRBD1. Germline V gives CDR1 GTSNPN, CDR2 SVGIG (reference sequence). The V segment lost 1 base and the J segment 5 bases; nucleotides outside the gene matches: 4. This CDR3 contains 13 residues. The chain's CDR3 is CAWSANRGTEAFF. The DNA for the CDR3 is TGTGCCTGGAGTGCTAACAGGGGAACTGAAGCTTTCTTT.

On this clone: Other DNA sequences in the same sample also yield this CDR3. The chain is built from TRBV4-2 and TRBJ1-5, with D perhaps TRBD1 (6 bases). Trimming stripped 3 bases from V and 2 bases from J, with 11 bases between. The CDR3 extends over 15 amino acids. From germline, CDR1 is LGHNA and CDR2 YNFKEQ. The CDR3 DNA follows: TGTGCCAGCAGCCAGGGGGGGGGCGGCAATCAGCCCCAGCATTTT. Translating gives CASSQGGGGNQPQHF.

The rearrangement links TRBV6-5 to TRBJ2-1, with 7 bases that match TRBD2. The CDR3 is 15 residues long. Per germline, CDR1 MNHEY and CDR2 SVGAGI. J lost 2 bases, V lost 6 bases, and 7 bases had no gene match. The CDR3 nucleotides read TGTGCCAGCAGCGCTACTAGCGTTCCCTACAATGAGCAGTTCTTC. Its protein is CASSATSVPYNEQFF.

The rearrangement joins TRBV12-3 or TRBV12-4 to TRBJ1-6; unclear D gene. Trimming removed 3 bases from V and 12 bases from J, with 9 bases in between. This CDR3 is built from 12 residues. The CDR3 DNA reads TGTGCCAGCAGTTTGGAGGGCAGACCCCTCCACTTT. Amino acids: CASSLEGRPLHF.

This clone was seen only once. V is TRBV7-3 and J is TRBJ2-3, with unresolved D. Germline CDR1 reads SGHTA; CDR2 reads FQGTGA. The CDR3 sequence is 15 residues long. Trimming took 3 bases from V and 0 from J, leaving 10 bases between them. CDR3 loop: CASSLGSHSTDTQYF. The CDR3 DNA is TGTGCCAGCAGCTTGGGCAGCCATAGCACAGATACGCAGTATTTT. The variable domain in full, completed from reference TRBV7-3 and TRBJ2-3, reads GAGVSQTPSNKVTEKGKYVELRCDPISGHTALYWYRQSLGQGPEFLIYFQGTGAADDSGLPNDRFFAVRPEGSVSTLKIQRTERGDSAVYLCASSLGSHSTDTQYFGPGTRLTVL.